The rows below give T cell receptor beta chains drawn from one sample of a study of blood T cell repertoires in COVID-19. TCRdb's table, derived via immunoSEQ multiplex PCR, lists solely in-frame clones and lacks some. The data show just under 75,000 clones, over 80% seen once. Sequencing was carried out using peripheral blood. These receptors came from a man of 80 years or more with active or convalescent COVID-19. CDR3s include the opening cysteine and the closing phenylalanine or tryptophan. The D gene is left open where the match is weak. Clone size is not always given. Where it is, it says once, few, many or a class for expanded clones.

clone size: -; J gene: TRBJ2-5; V gene: TRBV4-1; D gene: -; CDR3 DNA: TGCGCCAGCAGCCAAGATCACTACGAAGAGACCCAGTACTTC; CDR3 protein: CASSQDHYEETQYF
clone size: -; J gene: TRBJ1-1; V gene: TRBV5-1; D gene: -; CDR3 DNA: TGCGCCAGCAGCTTGGCCGGCGGGAGGGACACTGAAGCTTTCTTT; CDR3 protein: CASSLAGGRDTEAFF
clone size: -; J gene: TRBJ1-6; V gene: TRBV7-2; D gene: TRBD1; CDR3 DNA: TGTGCCAGCAGCCGGGGACAGGGTGTGAATTCACCCCTCCACTTT; CDR3 protein: CASSRGQGVNSPLHF
clone size: few; J gene: TRBJ1-4; V gene: TRBV19; D gene: TRBD1; CDR3 DNA: TGTGCCAGTAGTCCCCGACAGGGCGGTAATGAAAAACTGTTTTTT; CDR3 protein: CASSPRQGGNEKLFF
clone size: few; J gene: TRBJ2-7; V gene: TRBV19; D gene: TRBD2; CDR3 DNA: TGTGCCAGTAGAAAACTAGCGGGAGACAGGTACGAGCAGTACTTC; CDR3 protein: CASRKLAGDRYEQYF
clone size: few; J gene: TRBJ2-7; V gene: TRBV4-1; D gene: -; CDR3 DNA: TGCGCCAGCAGCCGAATAGGGGCTGGAGCCTACGAGCAGTACTTC; CDR3 protein: CASSRIGAGAYEQYF
clone size: -; J gene: TRBJ2-7; V gene: TRBV7-2; D gene: TRBD2; CDR3 DNA: TGTGCCAGCAGCCTCAGGGAGGGCTACGAGCAGTACTTC; CDR3 protein: CASSLREGYEQYF
clone size: -; J gene: TRBJ2-5; V gene: TRBV24-1; D gene: TRBD2; CDR3 DNA: TGTGCCACCAGTGACCTAGGACTAGCGGGGAACGAGACCCAGTACTTC; CDR3 protein: CATSDLGLAGNETQYF
clone size: -; J gene: TRBJ2-7; V gene: TRBV10-1; D gene: -; CDR3 DNA: TGCGCCGACACAGCCTCGATGAAGTACGAGCAGTACTTC; CDR3 protein: CADTASMKYEQYF
clone size: -; J gene: TRBJ2-7; V gene: TRBV28; D gene: TRBD1; CDR3 DNA: TGTGCCAGCAGTTTGGGACCGGGACAGGGGACCTACGAGCAGTACTTC; CDR3 protein: CASSLGPGQGTYEQYF
clone size: -; J gene: TRBJ1-2; V gene: TRBV9; D gene: TRBD1; CDR3 DNA: TGTGCCAGCAGCAGAGACAGGGGGGCTGGCTATGGCTACACCTTC; CDR3 protein: CASSRDRGAGYGYTF
clone size: -; J gene: TRBJ2-7; V gene: TRBV5-6; D gene: -; CDR3 DNA: TGTGCCAGCAGCTTCACAGGGCGGTGGAGCTCCTACGAGCAGTACTTC; CDR3 protein: CASSFTGRWSSYEQYF
clone size: -; J gene: TRBJ2-5; V gene: TRBV3-1/TRBV3-2; D gene: TRBD1; CDR3 DNA: TGTGCCAGCAGCCAAGGTCTGTTTGGGGACAGATTCCAAGAGACCCAGTACTTC; CDR3 protein: CASSQGLFGDRFQETQYF
clone size: -; J gene: TRBJ2-1; V gene: TRBV15; D gene: -; CDR3 DNA: TGTGCCACCAGCCCACAGGGGACTAATGAGCAGTTCTTC; CDR3 protein: CATSPQGTNEQFF
clone size: -; J gene: TRBJ2-3; V gene: TRBV7-2; D gene: -; CDR3 DNA: TGTGCCAGCAGCTTAGGGTCAGGGAGCACAGATACGCAGTATTTT; CDR3 protein: CASSLGSGSTDTQYF
clone size: once; J gene: TRBJ2-5; V gene: TRBV29-1; D gene: TRBD1; CDR3 DNA: TGCAGCGTTGGTACCGGGACAGGGGTCGAGACCCAGTACTTC; CDR3 protein: CSVGTGTGVETQYF
clone size: -; J gene: TRBJ1-2; V gene: TRBV5-1; D gene: TRBD1; CDR3 DNA: TGCGCCAGCAGCTTGGGCGGAGGGGGCGACTATGGCTACACCTTC; CDR3 protein: CASSLGGGGDYGYTF
clone size: -; J gene: TRBJ1-5; V gene: TRBV7-2; D gene: TRBD1; CDR3 DNA: TGTGCCAGCAGCTTGGACAGGGATAGCAATCAGCCCCAGCATTTT; CDR3 protein: CASSLDRDSNQPQHF
clone size: once; J gene: TRBJ2-7; V gene: TRBV28; D gene: -; CDR3 DNA: TGTGCCAGCACCTACTCTCGCGGACTCTCCTACGAGCAGTACTTC; CDR3 protein: CASTYSRGLSYEQYF
clone size: -; J gene: TRBJ1-2; V gene: TRBV7-2; D gene: TRBD1; CDR3 DNA: TGTGCCAGCAGTCCGGACAGGGGCTATGGCTACACCTTC; CDR3 protein: CASSPDRGYGYTF
clone size: -; J gene: TRBJ1-4; V gene: TRBV7-8; D gene: -; CDR3 DNA: TGTGCCAGCAGACAGGGCCCTAATGAAAAACTGTTTTTT; CDR3 protein: CASRQGPNEKLFF
clone size: once; J gene: TRBJ1-1; V gene: TRBV12-5; D gene: TRBD1; CDR3 DNA: TGTGCTAGTGGCATGGGACAGGGGATGAACACTGAAGCTTTCTTT; CDR3 protein: CASGMGQGMNTEAFF
clone size: once; J gene: TRBJ2-3; V gene: TRBV30; D gene: -; CDR3 DNA: TGTGCCTGGAGTGTAGTCGGGGCGCAGTATTTT; CDR3 protein: CAWSVVGAQYF
clone size: -; J gene: TRBJ1-1; V gene: TRBV19; D gene: -; CDR3 DNA: TGTGCCAGTAGTATTTTAAATGAAGCTTTCTTT; CDR3 protein: CASSILNEAFF
clone size: many; J gene: TRBJ2-7; V gene: TRBV3-1/TRBV3-2; D gene: TRBD1; CDR3 DNA: TGTGCCAGCAGCCACCCCACCAGGGACAGGGGCTTCAAGCAGTACTTC; CDR3 protein: CASSHPTRDRGFKQYF
clone size: few; J gene: TRBJ1-5; V gene: TRBV10-2; D gene: -; CDR3 DNA: TGCGCCAGCAGTGAATGGGCAGGGTATAGCAATCAGCCCCAGCATTTT; CDR3 protein: CASSEWAGYSNQPQHF
clone size: -; J gene: TRBJ1-5; V gene: TRBV7-2; D gene: -; CDR3 DNA: TGTGCCAGCAGCTCCCCAGGCAGGAATCAGCCCCAGCATTTT; CDR3 protein: CASSSPGRNQPQHF
clone size: -; J gene: TRBJ2-3; V gene: TRBV15; D gene: TRBD1; CDR3 DNA: TGTGCCACCAGCAGAAATTACCCGGACAGGGAAACAGATACGCAGTATTTT; CDR3 protein: CATSRNYPDRETDTQYF
clone size: -; J gene: TRBJ1-4; V gene: TRBV25-1; D gene: -; CDR3 DNA: TGTGCCAGCAGTGAAGTGGGCAGAGGGGGTGAAAAACTGTTTTTT; CDR3 protein: CASSEVGRGGEKLFF
clone size: -; J gene: TRBJ2-1; V gene: TRBV6-4; D gene: -; CDR3 DNA: TGTGCCAGCAGTGTAGGGGATTACAATGAGCAGTTCTTC; CDR3 protein: CASSVGDYNEQFF